These T cell receptor beta chains were read from a single sample in a study of patients and donors after allogeneic stem cell transplantation. In TCRdb, the RT-PCR reads were re-called with MiXCR into one record per CDR3 protein. In the table there are about 160,000 distinct CDR3 sequences, 30% to 45% of which are singletons. Material: blood, either unsorted or a sorted T cell fraction (not recorded which). Source of these receptors: a human donor who was either an allogeneic HSCT recipient or a stem cell or donor lymphocyte infusion donor (not recorded which). It is not recorded whose cells these are; they may come from a transplant donor. The CDR3 runs from the conserved cysteine through the conserved F or W. The D gene is left open where the match is weak. Only some rows state a clone size, as once, few, many or a class for expanded clones.

abundance	v_gene	d_gene	j_gene	CDR3nt	CDR3aa
few	TRBV4-3	NA	TRBJ2-5	TGCGCCAGCAGCCAAGAAAGACTAGTGGAGACCCAGTACTTC	CASSQERLVETQYF
few	TRBV12-3/TRBV12-4	TRBD1	TRBJ1-6	TGTGCCAGCAGTTTAGCGCCCCAGGGGGCTTTGTCACCCCTCCACTTT	CASSLAPQGALSPLHF
NA	TRBV29-1	TRBD1	TRBJ2-2	TGCAGCGTGACAGGGGGCTTAAACACCGGGGAGCTGTTTTTT	CSVTGGLNTGELFF
NA	TRBV4-3	NA	TRBJ2-1	TGCGCCAGCAGCTTTCGACAGGGAGGACCCTACAATGAGCAGTTCTTC	CASSFRQGGPYNEQFF
NA	TRBV10-3	NA	TRBJ2-1	TGTGCCATCAGTGGTTACAATGAGCAGTTCTTC	CAISGYNEQFF
NA	TRBV4-3	NA	TRBJ1-2	TGCGCCAGCAGCCAGATACAGGAGGACGGTGGCTACACCTTC	CASSQIQEDGGYTF
NA	TRBV9	TRBD2	TRBJ2-3	TGTGCCAGCAGCGTAGCCCTCCTAGGACTAGCGGTCACAGATACGCAGTATTTT	CASSVALLGLAVTDTQYF
few	TRBV6-6	TRBD1	TRBJ1-1	TGTGCCAGCAGTTACGCGCCCCTGGGGACAGTGAACACTGAAGCTTTCTTT	CASSYAPLGTVNTEAFF
NA	TRBV4-1	NA	TRBJ1-1	TGCGCCAGCAGTCCCAAAGAGATGAACACTGAAGCTTTCTTT	CASSPKEMNTEAFF
NA	TRBV12-3/TRBV12-4	NA	TRBJ1-6	TGTGCCAGCAGCCCCCGGGATCCGAATTCACCCCTCCACTTT	CASSPRDPNSPLHF
NA	TRBV10-3	NA	TRBJ1-1	TGTGCCATCAGTGTTAAAGACACTGAAGCTTTCTTT	CAISVKDTEAFF
NA	TRBV2	TRBD1	TRBJ1-2	TGTGCCACCCCGGGACAGGGGGAAAACTATGGCTACACCTTC	CATPGQGENYGYTF
NA	TRBV29-1	NA	TRBJ2-1	TGCAGCGTCTCAGGGTCAGGGCAGTTCTTC	CSVSGSGQFF
many	TRBV28	NA	TRBJ2-2	TGTGCCAGCCTCACTAGTCTGCAGGCCGGGGAGCTGTTTTTT	CASLTSLQAGELFF
NA	TRBV20-1	TRBD1	TRBJ1-1	TGCAGTGCTAGAGCCCTCCACGACAGGGAACCCTCTTACCTAAACATGAACACTGAAGCTTTCTTT	CSARALHDREPSYLNMNTEAFF
few	TRBV29-1	NA	TRBJ1-1	TGCAGCGGTACAACGGGGGCGAACACTGAAGCTTTCTTT	CSGTTGANTEAFF
NA	TRBV5-1	NA	TRBJ2-1	TGTGCCAGCAGTTTAGGGCAGGGCAATGAGCAGTTCTTC	CASSLGQGNEQFF
NA	TRBV12-3/TRBV12-4	NA	TRBJ1-5	TGTGCCAGCAGTTTCGGTGACAGCCTATGGAGCAATCAGCCCCAGCATTTT	CASSFGDSLWSNQPQHF
few	TRBV20-1	TRBD1	TRBJ1-1	TGCAGTGCTACTCTACCCGGGACAGGGGTAGGGAACACTGAAGCTTTCTTT	CSATLPGTGVGNTEAFF
few	TRBV7-2	NA	TRBJ1-4	TGTGCCAGCAGCTTGGATGGTGAAAAACTGTTTTTT	CASSLDGEKLFF
NA	TRBV7-9	NA	TRBJ1-2	TGTGCCAGCAGTCTTAGCCTCAGAGGGACGGTTAACTATGGCTACACCTTC	CASSLSLRGTVNYGYTF
NA	TRBV3-1	NA	TRBJ2-5	TGTGCCAGCAGCCTAAACAGGGTTCAAGAGACCCAGTACTTC	CASSLNRVQETQYF
few	TRBV5-6	NA	TRBJ2-2	TGTGCCAGCAGCTGGCGGGTACAGGGAGGCTCCGGGGAGCTGTTTTTT	CASSWRVQGGSGELFF
NA	TRBV2	NA	TRBJ1-5	TGTGCCAGCAGTACCCTAAGCAATCAGCCCCGGCATTTT	CASSTLSNQPRHF
few	TRBV9	NA	TRBJ1-4	TGTGCCAGCAGCGGCGCCGTTAATGAAAAACTGTTTTTT	CASSGAVNEKLFF
NA	TRBV10-3	NA	TRBJ2-7	TGTGCCATCAGCCACGGGGGCGAGCAGTACTTC	CAISHGGEQYF
NA	TRBV28	NA	TRBJ2-1	TGTGCCAGCAGTTTGCCGGGGGACGAGCAGTTCTTC	CASSLPGDEQFF
NA	TRBV5-1	TRBD2	TRBJ2-1	TGCGCCAGCAGCAAGGGACTAGCGGGACCATACAATGAGCAGTTCTTC	CASSKGLAGPYNEQFF
NA	TRBV6-6	TRBD1	TRBJ1-2	TGTGCCAGCATCGGACAGGGCCGGTTTAATGGCTACACCTTC	CASIGQGRFNGYTF
few	TRBV6-2/TRBV6-3	NA	TRBJ1-6	TGTGCCAGCAGTTACACGGAACCACCTAGCTCCTATAATTCACCCCTCCACTTT	CASSYTEPPSSYNSPLHF
NA	TRBV12-3/TRBV12-4	NA	TRBJ1-1	TGTGCCAGCAGCTCAAGCGTGTCTATGCGGACTGAAGCTTTCTTT	CASSSSVSMRTEAFF
few	TRBV28	NA	TRBJ1-2	TGTGCCAGCAGCCGGGACGGGAACTATGGCTACACCTTC	CASSRDGNYGYTF
few	TRBV7-3	NA	TRBJ2-2	TGTGCCAGCAGCTCCCGGGGTTCGAACACCGGGGAGCTGTTTTTT	CASSSRGSNTGELFF
NA	TRBV6-4	NA	TRBJ1-6	TGTGCCAGCAGTGAGACCTTGACAGGCACCCTCCACTTT	CASSETLTGTLHF
NA	TRBV2	NA	TRBJ1-1	TGTGCCAGCAGTGATTGGAAGGGGTCAACCGAAGCTTTCTTT	CASSDWKGSTEAFF
NA	TRBV20-1	TRBD1	TRBJ2-2	TGCAGTGCCCTGACAGGGGCCGGGGAGCTGTTTTTT	CSALTGAGELFF
few	TRBV11-2	NA	TRBJ2-5	TGTGCCAGCAGCTCCTTCCCGGACCGGCTTGTGGAAGGTTCGACCCAGTACTTC	CASSSFPDRLVEGSTQYF
few	TRBV5-1	NA	TRBJ1-2	TGCGCCAGCAGCTTGGCCGGGACAACCTATGGCTACACCTTC	CASSLAGTTYGYTF
NA	TRBV4-2	NA	TRBJ2-1	TGTGCCAGCGCTAAACTCGCGGGGTTGAGCTCCTACAATGAGCAGTTCTTC	CASAKLAGLSSYNEQFF
NA	TRBV12-3/TRBV12-4	TRBD1	TRBJ2-7	TGTGCCAGCAGTCGCCGGACAGGGTCCGAGCAGTACTTC	CASSRRTGSEQYF